These 9 T cell receptor beta chains came from one sample sequenced in a study of blood T cell repertoires in COVID-19 (dated by TCRdb to about 2020). Preparation of the library involved the immunoSEQ multiplex PCR assay. What TCRdb holds here is the immuneACCESS table cut down to in-frame rearrangements. Part of the clones is not present; checked against another copy, under half of the missing clones reflect an unresolved V gene, and the others are unexplained. The sample table lists under 300,000 clones, around 83% of them with a count of one. In total, the top ten clones hold around 3.4% of the sample. Sequenced input: peripheral blood. The receptors here all came from a woman aged 18-29 years with acute or convalescent COVID-19.

The rearrangement links TRBV7-9 to TRBJ1-5; 8 bases map to TRBD1. The CDR3 covers 15 residues. J gave up 5 bases and V 5 bases, and 8 bases lay outside the gene matches. The germline V gene has CDR1 SEHNR and CDR2 FQNEAQ (reference sequence). CDR3 in amino acids: CASSPVAGGDQPQHF. The DNA of the CDR3 is TGTGCCAGCAGCCCTGTGGCAGGGGGCGATCAGCCCCAGCATTTT.

This sequence joins TRBV30 and TRBJ1-3; tentatively, D is TRBD1 (5 bases). The V end lost 3 bases, the J end lost 3 bases, and 15 bases lay between the germline ends. The germline V gene has CDR1 GTSNPN and CDR2 SVGIG (reference sequence). CDR3 size: 15 residues. The CDR3 loop reads CAWSSGGGIGNTIYF. In DNA, the CDR3 is TGTGCCTGGAGCTCGGGCGGGGGGATTGGAAACACCATATATTTT.

This rearrangement joins TRBV28 to TRBJ1-5; 7 nucleotides line up with TRBD1. Germline V gene data show CDR1 as MDHEN and CDR2 as SYDVKM. Trimming cost V 5 bases and J 2 bases; bases outside gene matches: 6. The CDR3 is 15 residues long. CDR3 protein: CASSPQGKGNQPQHF. The CDR3 DNA is TGTGCCAGCAGTCCACAGGGGAAGGGCAATCAGCCCCAGCATTTT.

This chain joins TRBV20-1 and TRBJ1-4; D perhaps matches TRBD1 (6 bases). Germline CDR1 and CDR2: DFQATT and SNEGSKA (reference sequence). The CDR3 length is 14 residues. Trimming shortened V by 3 bases and J by 8 bases, and 16 bases separated the two germline ends. CDR3 amino acids: CSASEGTRNEKLFF. The CDR3 DNA follows: TGCAGTGCTAGTGAGGGGACACGGAACGAAAAACTGTTTTTT.

This clone was picked up a small number of times. The V call is TRBV9, the J call TRBJ1-1; TRBD1 is a possible D gene (6 bases). CDR1 is SGDLS and CDR2 is YYNGEE in the germline V gene. This CDR3 is built from 12 residues. V lost 4 bases to trimming and J lost 5 bases, with 9 bases between them. DNA of the CDR3: TGTGCCAGCAGCAACCAGGGGACTGAAGCTTTCTTT. Protein product: CASSNQGTEAFF.

This chain joins TRBV27 and TRBJ1-3; 8 nucleotides match TRBD1. V lost 5 bases, J lost 0 bases, and 6 bases stayed unmatched. The CDR3 contains 16 residues. Germline V lookup: CDR1 MNHEY, CDR2 SMNVEV (reference sequence). The CDR3 loop reads CASSGTGRSSGNTIYF. CDR3 sequence (DNA): TGTGCCAGCAGTGGGACAGGCCGCAGCTCTGGAAACACCATATATTTT.

Comment on this clone: Other nucleotide sequences from this sample produce the same CDR3. The chain is built from TRBV6-2 or TRBV6-3 and TRBJ1-2; D not resolved. This CDR3 has 13 residues. V lost 6 bases and J 2 bases, leaving 10 bases between the germline ends. Germline CDR1 reads MNHEY; CDR2 reads SVGEGT. CDR3 region: CASSLDTNYGYTF. CDR3 coding DNA: TGTGCCAGCAGCCTCGACACAAACTATGGCTACACCTTC.

The chain carries TRBV2 and TRBJ2-4; tentative D call: TRBD1 (6 bases). The V gene's germline CDR1 is SNHLY and CDR2 FYNNEI. The CDR3 has 14 residues. V lost 5 bases and J lost 9, with 17 bases in between. CDR3 coding DNA: TGTGCCAGCAGTCCGGGACATTTGATGGGCATTCAGTACTTC. Translation gives CASSPGHLMGIQYF.

The CDR3 DNA is TGCGCCAGCAGCCAAGTTGTATCAGGGGACGGCTATAGCAATCAGCCCCAGCATTTT. Its translation: CASSQVVSGDGYSNQPQHF. The V call is TRBV4-3, the J call TRBJ1-5; D possibly corresponds to TRBD1 (6 bases). In germline, CDR1 is LGHNA, CDR2 YSLEER. Trimming removed 1 base at V and 0 bases at J, with 19 bases between. This CDR3 region has 19 residues.